The T cell receptor beta chain under discussion was sequenced for a study of T cells in Graves' hyperthyroidism and ophthalmopathy (dated by TCRdb to about 2019). About the full investigation: Peripheral blood samples were taken at the time of initial diagnosis, prior to any treatment. To identify distinguishing TCR V-J signatures, a discovery cohort of about 100 patients was used, comprising some 45 with Graves' ophthalmopathy and 57 with stable Graves' hyperthyroidism. An independent validation cohort of under 20 hyperthyroidism patients and 17 patients who later progressed to ophthalmopathy tested prospective prediction of ophthalmopathy. The approximately 100 discovery patients were randomly divided into training and test sets at a 7:3 ratio. Thyroid tissue and blood T-cell repertoires from roughly six Graves' hyperthyroidism patients were also compared in the study. Following sampling, methimazole starting at 30 mg daily was given to hyperthyroidism patients, and high-dose intravenous methylprednisolone was given to ophthalmopathy patients. TCR Vbeta CDR3 sequencing of 130 to 150 peripheral blood samples (over 40 ophthalmopathy, about 75 hyperthyroidism and approximately 17 progressor patients) is reported in the paper.

This clonotype has only a few counts. Which antigen it targets is not known. The input lacks base qualities; no much larger clone sits a single base away. In the ophthalmopathy patients, disease was moderately to severely active, with a Clinical Activity Score of 3 or more, a NOSPECS grade of 4 or more, and a duration of less than 3 months. Exclusion was applied to patients with uncontrolled infections, other autoimmune diseases, pregnancy or lactation. Diagnoses were based on clinical symptoms, serum thyroxine and TRAb, thyroid ultrasound and orbital computed tomography. PBMCs were separated from roughly 9.3 ml of fresh peripheral blood using Ficoll-Paque density gradient centrifugation. Total RNA was extracted using Trizol reagent, and RNA quality was assessed on an Agilent 2100 Bioanalyzer. Findings and caveats that apply to the study as a whole: No statistical method was used to set the sample size in advance, and investigators knew the group allocation. Most expanded thyroid clonotypes (frequency above 0.001) were also detected in blood, suggesting blood repertoires may reflect thyroid immune responses. A 13 V-J signature model separated ophthalmopathy from stable hyperthyroidism, with 87.88% sensitivity and around 84% specificity in cross-validation and 80%/75% in testing. In validation, the model predicted progression to ophthalmopathy with approximately 70% sensitivity and 72% to 75% specificity, a median of around six months before onset.

Amplification of TCR beta CDR3 regions was carried out from RNA transcripts. The TCR CDR3 was subjected to a first round of RT-PCR using the HTBI primer set and the Qiagen OneStep RT-PCR kit. Libraries were constructed in a second round of multiplex PCR, after which size selection and purification were performed. Paired-end sequencing of the libraries was performed with 100 bp reads on an Illumina HiSeq2000. The authors processed their data as follows. SOAPnuke was used to process the raw data, with reads discarded if the reads contained adapters or uncalled bases, had a mean Phred below 15, or lacked an exact constant-primer or identifier match. COPE v1.2.5 was used to merge high-quality paired reads, and clonotypes were defined as unique nucleotide sequences. Clonotypes were aligned to IMGT TRBV, TRBD and TRBJ reference segments using MiTCR v1.1. Only V-J combinations with frequency above 0.0001, covering roughly 99% of repertoires, were analysed. A TCS score was defined as the ratio between F50 (clonal expansion) and ExV (chaos), using BLOSUM62-based TCRdist between CDR3 peptides within each V-J. Welch's t-statistics and random forest reduced around 510 V-J features to roughly 13, which were used in a naive Bayes classifier (R e1071). The public reads were quality trimmed at Q25 with fastp and then assembled into clones with MiXCR by TCRdb, keeping productive beta chains. Entries that share a CDR3 protein sequence are merged under the most common genes and DNA. TCRdb, rather than the study authors, made the V and J calls. The sample table lists 530,000 or so distinct CDR3 sequences, under 20% of them with a count of one. Together, the top ten hold approximately 16% of the sample.

From the cysteine through the phenylalanine, the CDR3 covers 15 amino acids. Solely the CDR3 DNA is kept, with 45 bases framed from the first base. In the germline V gene, CDR1 corresponds to SGHTA and CDR2 to FQGNSA. V and J are trimmed by 5 bases and 5 bases, and the gene matches miss 5 bases of the junction. This chain joins TRBV7-2 to TRBJ1-5, with 11 bases aligning to TRBD1. This TCR derives from a woman under 30 with Graves' ophthalmopathy. Sequencing was performed on blood. In nucleotide form, the sequence is TGTGCCAGCAGCCTGGACAGGGGGCTATATCAGCCCCAGCATTTT. This translates into CASSLDRGLYQPQHF.